A single sample is the source of the 29 T cell receptor beta chains below, sequenced in a study of shared clonotypes between healthy human individuals. The repertoire was sequenced with immunoSEQ multiplex PCR; TCRdb's copy has only in-frame clones and lacks some. The data hold approximately 2.4 million clones, with approximately 95% observed a single time. Specimen: naive CD4+ T cells sorted from blood. As to subset: CD45RA+ positively selected. These receptors originate from a man in his late teens or twenties in good health.

This sequence joins TRBV5-1 and TRBJ2-4; perhaps TRBD1 as D (5 bases). V lost 0 bases and J 7 bases, leaving 8 bases between the germline ends. The CDR3 spans 13 residues. Per the germline V gene, CDR1 is SGHRS and CDR2 is YFSETQ. In DNA, the CDR3 is TGCGCCAGCAGCTTGGGACAGTTGAACATTCAGTACTTC. It specifies CASSLGQLNIQYF.

The chain links TRBV10-1 to TRBJ1-1; possible D gene TRBD1, 6 bases. V lost 2 bases and J 5 bases, leaving 15 bases between the germline ends. CDR1 is WNHNN and CDR2 is SYGVQD in the germline V gene (reference sequence). CDR3 length equals 15 residues. CDR3 sequence (DNA): TGCGCCAGCAGTGAGACAGGGCGGGTCGGGACTGAAGCTTTCTTT. Translated: CASSETGRVGTEAFF.

CDR3 sequence: CASSISGTGGFYEQYF. The CDR3 DNA reads TGTGCCAGCAGCATTAGTGGGACAGGGGGATTCTACGAGCAGTACTTC. The rearrangement joins TRBV7-8 to TRBJ2-7; 11 positions match TRBD1. The CDR3 spans 16 residues. Trimming took 5 bases from V and 3 from J; bases not matched to a gene: 9. Per germline, CDR1 SGHVS and CDR2 FQNEAQ.

This clone was picked up a small number of times. Other DNA sequences within the sample encode an identical CDR3. This rearrangement joins TRBV5-1 to TRBJ2-5; D is unresolved. This CDR3 contains 11 residues. Looked up from germline, CDR1 is SGHRS and CDR2 is YFSETQ. V gave up 4 bases and J gave up 2 bases, with 3 bases separating them. CDR3 DNA: TGCGCCAGCAGCGTACAAGAGACCCAGTACTTC. Translation gives CASSVQETQYF.

The CDR3 reads CASSLQGAVSNEQFF. The CDR3 DNA is TGCGCCAGCAGTCTACAGGGGGCAGTGAGCAATGAGCAGTTCTTC. This chain joins TRBV5-1 and TRBJ2-1; 9 nucleotides match TRBD1. This CDR3 comprises 15 residues. V lost 5 bases and J lost 6; bases outside the gene matches: 9. The germline V gene encodes CDR1 SGHRS and CDR2 YFSETQ.

The gene calls are TRBV30 and TRBJ2-1; unclear D gene. V lost 0 bases and J lost 10, with 7 bases in between. The CDR3 is 11 amino acids. From germline, CDR1 is GTSNPN and CDR2 SVGIG (reference sequence). The CDR3 DNA follows: TGTGCCTGGAGTGTAGTGTGGGAGCAGTTCTTC. Translation gives CAWSVVWEQFF.

The V and J genes are TRBV4-1 and TRBJ2-1; 14 positions match TRBD2. From germline, CDR1 is MGHRA and CDR2 YSYEKL. J was trimmed by 7 bases and V by 4 bases; bases with no gene match: 12. The CDR3 has 18 amino acids. The CDR3 is CASSLDTGTSGRRNEQFF. CDR3 DNA sequence: TGCGCCAGCAGCCTGGATACCGGGACTAGCGGGAGACGAAATGAGCAGTTCTTC.

The V gene is TRBV29-1, the J gene TRBJ1-1; 7 positions agree with TRBD1. The CDR3 extends over 13 amino acids. V shed 5 bases, J shed 0 bases, and the junction held 3 bases outside the gene matches. Germline values: CDR1 SQVTM, CDR2 ANQGSEA. The DNA for the CDR3 is TGCAGCGTTTTCGGGACAGTGAACACTGAAGCTTTCTTT. Translating it yields CSVFGTVNTEAFF.

The chain is built from TRBV2 and TRBJ1-1; weak D call: TRBD1 (6 bases). The CDR3 spans 14 residues. V dropped 1 base and J dropped 4 bases, with 10 bases sitting between them. The germline CDR1 and CDR2 sequences are SNHLY and FYNNEI. Here the CDR3 reads CASSEDRDLTEAFF. The CDR3, as DNA: TGTGCCAGCAGTGAAGACAGGGACCTCACTGAAGCTTTCTTT. The entire variable domain, with the rest obtained from reference TRBV2 and TRBJ1-1, is as follows: EPEVTQTPSHQVTQMGQEVILRCVPISNHLYFYWYRQILGQKVEFLVSFYNNEISEKSEIFDDQFSVERPDGSNFTLKIRSTKLEDSAMYFCASSEDRDLTEAFFGQGTRLTVV.

The V gene is TRBV6-5, the J gene TRBJ2-1; 11 bases are shared with TRBD2. This CDR3 comprises 15 residues. J lost 3 bases, V lost 4 bases, and 2 bases had no gene match. CDR1 and CDR2 from the germline V gene are MNHEY and SVGAGI. The CDR3 DNA follows: TGTGCCAGCAGTTCGGGACTAGCGGTCTACAATGAGCAGTTCTTC. Its translation: CASSSGLAVYNEQFF.

The chain has TRBV4-3 and TRBJ2-7; perhaps D is TRBD1 or TRBD2 (5 bases each). Germline V gene sequence: CDR1 LGHNA, CDR2 YSLEER. CDR3 length: 14 amino acids. Trimming shortened V by 4 bases and J by 5 bases, and 15 bases separated the two germline ends. The CDR3 region is CASSPEGRGDEQYF. In DNA, the CDR3 is TGCGCCAGCAGCCCCGAAGGGAGAGGGGACGAGCAGTACTTC.

The chain has TRBV5-1 and TRBJ2-7; 11 positions agree with TRBD1. Germline assignment: CDR1 SGHRS and CDR2 YFSETQ. V lost 4 bases to trimming and J lost 2 bases; unmatched junction nucleotides: 14. CDR3 length: 18 residues. CDR3 residues: CASSQGNKDRGRPYEQYF. The DNA for the CDR3 is TGCGCCAGCAGCCAGGGAAACAAGGACAGGGGGCGCCCCTACGAGCAGTACTTC.

V usage is TRBV5-1 and J usage is TRBJ1-5; 9 bases are shared with TRBD1. V was clipped by 4 bases and J by 1 base; unmatched bases: 9. Germline CDR1 and CDR2: SGHRS and YFSETQ. This CDR3 spans 17 amino acids. CDR3 sequence reads: CASSPDRGAGSNQPQHF. The CDR3 bases are TGCGCCAGCAGCCCGGACAGGGGCGCCGGAAGCAATCAGCCCCAGCATTTT.

This chain connects TRBV11-2 to TRBJ2-2; TRBD2 is a possible D gene (6 bases). Trimming took 3 bases from V and 3 from J, leaving 11 bases between them. Germline loops: CDR1 SGHAT, CDR2 FQNNGV. The CDR3 loop spans 15 amino acids. CDR3: CASSFLREYTGELFF. The CDR3 DNA reads TGTGCCAGCAGCTTTCTCCGGGAGTACACCGGGGAGCTGTTTTTT.

The rearrangement joins TRBV9 to TRBJ2-7; 9 nucleotides align to TRBD1. Per germline, CDR1 SGDLS and CDR2 YYNGEE. V was pared by 0 bases and J by 7 bases, with 8 bases of the junction left unmatched. This CDR3 is built from 15 residues. CDR3 sequence: CASSVGGTGFGEQYF. Here the CDR3 DNA reads TGTGCCAGCAGCGTAGGTGGGACAGGGTTCGGGGAGCAGTACTTC.

V usage is TRBV9 and J usage is TRBJ2-7; TRBD1 agrees at 11 bases. Germline values: CDR1 SGDLS, CDR2 YYNGEE. The CDR3 consists of 16 residues. V lost 0 bases to trimming and J lost 1 base; unmatched junction nucleotides: 3. CDR3 sequence (DNA): TGTGCCAGCAGCGTAGCCGGGACAGGGGGATCCTACGAGCAGTACTTC. Protein: CASSVAGTGGSYEQYF.

This sequence joins TRBV30 and TRBJ2-7; D is ambiguous. Trimming stripped 2 bases from V and 3 bases from J, with 8 bases between. The CDR3 spans 12 residues. Germline V lookup: CDR1 GTSNPN, CDR2 SVGIG (reference sequence). The DNA for the CDR3 is TGTGCCTGGAGTATCTGGGTCTACGAGCAGTACTTC. Encoded protein: CAWSIWVYEQYF.

The rearrangement uses TRBV12-5 and TRBJ2-7; weak D call: TRBD2 (7 bases). The V gene lost 7 bases and the J gene lost 3 bases, with 25 bases spanning the gap. This CDR3 is 17 amino acids long. Germline V gives CDR1 LGHNT, CDR2 FRNRAP. The CDR3 sequence is CASAMRRGSGVNYEQYF. The DNA for the CDR3 is TGTGCTAGTGCCATGAGGAGGGGGAGCGGGGTTAACTACGAGCAGTACTTC.

This clone was recorded only once. The chain joins TRBV5-8 to TRBJ1-5; D is unclear. Trimming pared 0 bases from V and 7 bases from J, leaving 2 bases between. CDR1 is SGHTS and CDR2 is YDEGEE in the germline V gene. CDR3 length equals 11 residues. The CDR3 is CASSLAQPQHF. Here the CDR3 DNA reads TGTGCCAGCAGCTTGGCCCAGCCCCAGCATTTT.

The rearrangement uses TRBV11-2 and TRBJ2-5, with D hard to call. Germline V gives CDR1 SGHAT, CDR2 FQNNGV. The CDR3 consists of 13 residues. V was shortened by 5 bases and J by 1 base, with 8 bases between the two germline ends. In nucleotides, the CDR3 is TGTGCCAGCAGCAGCAGATTCCAAGAGACCCAGTACTTC. It encodes CASSSRFQETQYF.

As concerns this clone: This specimen includes other DNA sequences encoding the same CDR3. The J gene is TRBJ2-2, the V gene TRBV5-1; D remains unclear. The germline CDR1 and CDR2 sequences are SGHRS and YFSETQ. Trimming pared 0 bases from V and 1 base from J, leaving 4 bases between. The CDR3 loop spans 14 amino acids. This CDR3 reads CASSLGVNTGELFF. The CDR3 region has the DNA TGCGCCAGCAGCTTGGGAGTGAACACCGGGGAGCTGTTTTTT.

This sequence joins TRBV2 and TRBJ1-2; D is unresolved. CDR1 is SNHLY, CDR2 FYNNEI, per germline. With 4 bases removed from V and 8 bases from J, the gap between germline ends came to 5 bases. The CDR3 extends over 10 amino acids. The CDR3 DNA reads as TGTGCCAGCAGTGTGGGAGGCTACACCTTC. Translating gives CASSVGGYTF.

The rearrangement joins TRBV2 to TRBJ2-3; TRBD2 agrees at 9 bases. CDR3 size: 16 residues. With 3 bases clipped from V and 0 bases from J, the junction kept 4 bases outside the gene matches. Germline CDR1 reads SNHLY; CDR2 reads FYNNEI. This CDR3 is CASSDRLAGSTDTQYF. The CDR3 DNA reads as TGTGCCAGCAGTGATCGTCTAGCGGGGAGCACAGATACGCAGTATTTT. Variable domain in full (rest from reference TRBV2 and TRBJ2-3): EPEVTQTPSHQVTQMGQEVILRCVPISNHLYFYWYRQILGQKVEFLVSFYNNEISEKSEIFDDQFSVERPDGSNFTLKIRSTKLEDSAMYFCASSDRLAGSTDTQYFGPGTRLTVL.

CDR3 DNA: TGCGCCAGCAGCTCATCTGGGGGTACCGGGGAGCTGTTTTTT. The encoded protein is CASSSSGGTGELFF. The chain combines TRBV4-1 with TRBJ2-2, with D possibly called TRBD1 or TRBD2 (5 bases each). The V end was cut by 5 bases, the J end by 5 bases, with 12 bases between. Germline V gives CDR1 MGHRA, CDR2 YSYEKL. This CDR3 is 14 amino acids long.

The V call is TRBV6-4, the J call TRBJ2-5; D tentatively reads TRBD1 or TRBD2 (5 bases each). V lost 8 bases and J 1 base, leaving 11 bases between the germline ends. The germline CDR1 and CDR2 sequences are MRHNA and SNTAGT. This CDR3 is 13 amino acids long. The CDR3 bases are TGTGCCAGCTCCGGGACCCGCCAAGAGACCCAGTACTTC. Translated, it gives CASSGTRQETQYF.

The rearrangement joins TRBV18 to TRBJ2-3; 12 nucleotides agree with TRBD2. The trim removed 2 bases at V and 6 bases at J, leaving 6 bases unmatched. This CDR3 is 16 amino acids long. Germline V CDR1 and CDR2: KGHSH, LQKENI. The DNA of the CDR3 is TGTGCCAGCTCACCAAGACTAGCGGGAGTAACGGATACGCAGTATTTT. Translated, it gives CASSPRLAGVTDTQYF.

This chain links TRBV10-1 with TRBJ2-3, with D possibly matching TRBD1 (5 bases). The germline CDR1 and CDR2 sequences are WNHNN and SYGVQD (reference sequence). The CDR3 loop spans 13 amino acids. V was trimmed by 4 bases and J by 5 bases, leaving 10 bases between them. CDR3 region: CASSVDTIDTQYF. CDR3 DNA: TGCGCCAGCAGTGTGGACACAATAGATACGCAGTATTTT.

V is TRBV7-2 and J is TRBJ2-4, with 9 positions matching TRBD1. Germline CDR1 SGHTA, CDR2 FQGNSA. The V and J ends lost 5 bases and 5 bases, in that order; junction bases with no gene match: 10. The CDR3 runs to 16 residues. The CDR3 nucleotides read TGTGCCAGCAGCGTAGGACAGGGGTTTTCGGAAAACATTCAGTACTTC. Its translation: CASSVGQGFSENIQYF. Variable domain in full (rest from reference TRBV7-2 and TRBJ2-4): GAGVSQSPSNKVTEKGKDVELRCDPISGHTALYWYRQSLGQGLEFLIYFQGNSAPDKSGLPSDRFSAERTGGSVSTLTIQRTQQEDSAVYLCASSVGQGFSENIQYFGAGTRLSVL.

Details on this clone: Within the sample, other DNA sequences also encode this same CDR3. The genes are TRBV7-9 and TRBJ2-5; no reliable D call. Trimming shortened V by 0 bases and J by 4 bases, and 9 bases separated the two germline ends. This CDR3 comprises 14 residues. Germline CDR1 and CDR2: SEHNR and FQNEAQ (reference sequence). DNA of the CDR3: TGTGCCAGCAGCTTAGCAGCTTCGGGAGAGACCCAGTACTTC. This sequence encodes CASSLAASGETQYF.